The 29 T cell receptor beta chains given below trace back to one sample, sequenced in a study of T cell responses to AZD1222 COVID-19 vaccine. Repertoires were generated with immunoSEQ multiplex PCR, while TCRdb's copy carries only in-frame clones and drops some. The data hold fewer than 65,000 clones, with around 84% observed a single time. The sample was peripheral blood, taken on day 0 of AZD1222 vaccination. All receptors derive from an adult in good health.

The gene calls are TRBV7-6 and TRBJ2-2; a weak D match, TRBD2 (6 bases). V was shortened by 2 bases and J by 0 bases, with 10 bases between the two germline ends. This CDR3 has 16 amino acids. The germline gives CDR1 SGHVS, CDR2 FNYEAQ. CDR3 amino acids: CASSLWPSANTGELFF. CDR3 sequence (DNA): TGTGCCAGCAGCTTATGGCCTAGCGCGAACACCGGGGAGCTGTTTTTT. Combining the CDR3 with reference TRBV7-6 and TRBJ2-2 gives the whole variable domain GAGVSQSPRYKVTKRGQDVALRCDPISGHVSLYWYRQALGQGPEFLTYFNYEAQQDKSGLPNDRFSAERPEGSISTLTIQRTEQRDSAMYRCASSLWPSANTGELFFGEGSRLTVL.

This clone has just a few counts. This rearrangement joins TRBV19 to TRBJ2-1; 10 bases fit TRBD2. CDR3 length: 16 amino acids. J gave up 9 bases and V 5 bases, and 13 bases lay outside the gene matches. Germline CDR1 and CDR2: LNHDA and SQIVND (reference sequence). CDR3 protein: CASSDPSGSRVSEQFF. The CDR3 DNA is TGTGCCAGTAGTGATCCTAGCGGGAGTAGGGTTAGTGAGCAGTTCTTC.

J is TRBJ2-1 and V is TRBV9; 10 bases fit TRBD1. J lost 3 bases, V lost 3 bases, and 6 bases had no gene match. The V gene's germline CDR1 is SGDLS and CDR2 YYNGEE. The CDR3 consists of 16 residues. CDR3 sequence: CASSAAGTGDYNEQFF. The CDR3 DNA reads TGTGCCAGCAGCGCCGCCGGGACAGGGGACTACAATGAGCAGTTCTTC.

This chain links TRBV6-5 with TRBJ2-3; 9 nucleotides line up with TRBD2. The CDR3 is made up of 14 amino acids. V trimming: 7 bases; J trimming: 6 bases; junction bases outside the gene matches: 8. Germline values: CDR1 MNHEY, CDR2 SVGAGI. CDR3 loop: CASKRTSVGDTQYF. In DNA form, the CDR3 reads TGTGCCAGCAAAAGGACTAGCGTAGGGGATACGCAGTATTTT.

This rearrangement joins TRBV6-2 or TRBV6-3 to TRBJ2-4; TRBD1 matches 7 bases. CDR3 length: 14 amino acids. Trimming at V came to 5 bases and at J to 6 bases, leaving 7 bases not matched to a gene. Germline values: CDR1 MNHEY, CDR2 SVGEGT. The CDR3 spells CASSPGQAGNIQYF. In DNA, the CDR3 is TGTGCCAGCAGTCCCGGACAGGCCGGAAACATTCAGTACTTC.

The rearrangement uses TRBV7-9 and TRBJ2-3; TRBD1 agrees at 7 bases. The CDR3 covers 17 residues. Trimming took 0 bases from V and 1 from J; bases not matched to a gene: 7. Germline CDR1 is SEHNR and CDR2 is FQNEAQ (reference sequence). The CDR3: CASSLAPGGVGTDTQYF. The CDR3 bases are TGTGCCAGCAGCTTAGCCCCAGGGGGAGTAGGCACAGATACGCAGTATTTT.

The V gene is TRBV10-3, the J gene TRBJ1-1; 7 bases match TRBD1. The CDR3 runs 14 residues. From germline, CDR1 is ENHRY and CDR2 SYGVKD. V lost 3 bases to trimming and J lost 7 bases; unmatched junction nucleotides: 8. CDR3 DNA sequence: TGTGCCATCAGTGACCGGGACAGTATTGATGAAGCTTTCTTT. It codes for CAISDRDSIDEAFF.

The chain carries TRBV18 and TRBJ2-3; D uncertain. This CDR3 spans 15 amino acids. V lost 2 bases to trimming and J lost 2 bases, with 11 bases between them. The germline CDR1 and CDR2 sequences are KGHSH and LQKENI. CDR3 in amino acids: CASSPSLRNTDTQYF. Here the CDR3 DNA reads TGTGCCAGCTCACCATCGCTCCGTAACACAGATACGCAGTATTTT.

This clone occurred a few times. J is TRBJ2-1 and V is TRBV3-1 (or the pseudogene TRBV3-2); TRBD2 matches at 9 bases. The CDR3 sequence is 17 residues long. Trimming removed 4 bases from V and 2 bases from J; junction bases left unmatched: 9. Germline-derived CDR1 and CDR2 are LGHDT and YNNKEL (reference sequence). The DNA of the CDR3 is TGTGCCAGCAGCCGGGGACTAGCAGCTACGCCCTACAATGAGCAGTTCTTC. This sequence encodes CASSRGLAATPYNEQFF.

This chain uses TRBV27 with TRBJ2-3; 7 bases fit TRBD2. This CDR3 comprises 17 residues. The germline V gene encodes CDR1 MNHEY and CDR2 SMNVEV (reference sequence). Trimming cost V 1 base and J 2 bases; bases outside gene matches: 9. The CDR3 DNA sequence: TGTGCCAGCAGTTTATACTGGCTAGCGGAAGCCACAGATACGCAGTATTTT. This gives the protein CASSLYWLAEATDTQYF.

This clone has just a few counts. V usage is TRBV6-5 and J usage is TRBJ1-1, with a tentative D call TRBD1 (5 bases). Germline lookup yields CDR1 MNHEY and CDR2 SVGAGI. This CDR3 has 16 residues. Trimming took off 3 bases at V and 4 bases at J, with 18 bases between the two ends. CDR3: CASSYRRGGSGTEAFF. As DNA, the CDR3 is TGTGCCAGCAGTTATCGGAGGGGCGGGTCGGGCACTGAAGCTTTCTTT.

The chain employs TRBV28 and TRBJ2-7; D remains unclear. This CDR3 comprises 15 residues. Trimming took 1 base from V and 0 from J, leaving 10 bases between them. The germline CDR1 and CDR2 sequences are MDHEN and SYDVKM. CDR3 in DNA: TGTGCCAGCAGTTTATTTGCAGGTATCTCCTACGAGCAGTACTTC. It specifies CASSLFAGISYEQYF.

The V call is TRBV6-2 or TRBV6-3, the J call TRBJ2-3, with 14 bases aligning to TRBD2. CDR3 length equals 16 residues. Trimming removed 4 bases from V and 5 bases from J; junction bases left unmatched: 5. Germline CDR1 reads MNHEY; CDR2 reads SVGEGT. This CDR3 reads CASSFPGTSGRDTQYF. CDR3 bases: TGTGCCAGCAGTTTTCCTGGGACTAGCGGGAGAGATACGCAGTATTTT.

This clone is labeled medium-sized. V gene TRBV19 combines with J gene TRBJ1-3; unclear D gene. With 11 bases removed from V and 7 bases from J, the gap between germline ends came to 21 bases. CDR3 length: 14 amino acids. Germline V CDR1 and CDR2: LNHDA, SQIVND (reference sequence). CDR3: CASRKNSAVNTIYF. DNA of the CDR3: TGTGCCTCTAGGAAAAATTCGGCCGTGAACACCATATATTTT.

This chain joins TRBV28 and TRBJ2-7; 10 positions match TRBD1. CDR3 size: 13 residues. V gave up 8 bases and J gave up 6 bases; unmatched junction bases: 7. Germline V CDR1 and CDR2: MDHEN, SYDVKM. The CDR3 spells CASRGTGVVEQYF. The CDR3 region has the DNA TGTGCCAGCCGCGGGACAGGGGTGGTCGAGCAGTACTTC. The full variable domain, completed using reference TRBV28 and TRBJ2-7, is DVKVTQSSRYLVKRTGEKVFLECVQDMDHENMFWYRQDPGLGLRLIYFSYDVKMKEKGDIPEGYSVSREKKERFSLILESASTNQTSMYLCASRGTGVVEQYFGPGTRLTVT.

The CDR3 sequence: CASSFLAGGNKADTQYF. The CDR3 DNA sequence: TGTGCCAGCAGCTTCCTAGCGGGAGGGAACAAGGCAGATACGCAGTATTTT. J is TRBJ2-3 and V is TRBV7-9; 12 positions agree with TRBD2. V gave up 3 bases and J gave up 4 bases; unmatched junction bases: 8. Germline V CDR1 and CDR2: SEHNR, FQNEAQ (reference sequence). CDR3 length: 17 amino acids.

The chain employs TRBV6-5 and TRBJ2-2; D is unclear. The germline V and J ends were trimmed by 4 bases and 7 bases, with 13 bases remaining between them. Germline V CDR1 and CDR2: MNHEY, SVGAGI. This CDR3 has 14 amino acids. Here the CDR3 DNA reads TGTGCCAGCAGTTCCCCCCCCGCCAGCGGGGAGCTGTTTTTT. This translates into CASSSPPASGELFF.

The chain joins TRBV3-1 (or the pseudogene TRBV3-2) to TRBJ2-3; TRBD1 agrees at 8 bases. Germline V CDR1 and CDR2: LGHDT, YNNKEL (reference sequence). The V and J ends lost 0 bases and 5 bases, in that order; junction bases with no gene match: 10. The CDR3 has 17 residues. DNA for the CDR3: TGTGCCAGCAGCCAAGATAGTCCAGGGGGCGCGTTAGATACGCAGTATTTT. Residues: CASSQDSPGGALDTQYF.

This clone was found once. The rearrangement uses TRBV10-3 and TRBJ2-5; 9 bases align to TRBD2. CDR1 and CDR2 from the germline V gene are ENHRY and SYGVKD. Trimming took 6 bases from V and 4 from J; bases not matched to a gene: 9. The CDR3 consists of 15 residues. CDR3 nucleotides: TGTGCCATCAGGTCGGCGGGAGGGAGTTCAGAGACCCAGTACTTC. Translating it yields CAIRSAGGSSETQYF.

The DNA of the CDR3 is TGTGCCAGCTCACCACCGGCGAGGCTCTACGAGCAGTACTTC. This sequence encodes CASSPPARLYEQYF. The V call is TRBV18, the J call TRBJ2-7, with D uncertain. Germline CDR1 reads KGHSH; CDR2 reads LQKENI. The CDR3 consists of 14 residues. V was clipped by 0 bases and J by 3 bases, with 9 bases between them.

The gene calls are TRBV5-1 and TRBJ1-4, with TRBD1 identical over 9 bases. V was clipped by 5 bases and J by 2 bases; unmatched bases: 13. The length of the CDR3 is 18 residues. Germline V gives CDR1 SGHRS, CDR2 YFSETQ. The CDR3 spells CASRPGQGLWTTNEKLFF. The CDR3 DNA sequence: TGCGCCAGCAGACCTGGACAGGGGCTGTGGACTACTAATGAAAAACTGTTTTTT.

The rearrangement uses TRBV12-5 and TRBJ2-7; 10 positions agree with TRBD2. V was pared by 0 bases and J by 4 bases, with 18 bases of the junction left unmatched. This CDR3 has 20 residues. Germline-derived CDR1 and CDR2 are LGHNT and FRNRAP. CDR3 in DNA: TGTGCTAGTGGTTTGGTACGGTGGTCGAATGGAGCGGGAGGGCCTTACGAGCAGTACTTC. Its translation is CASGLVRWSNGAGGPYEQYF.

The chain combines TRBV3-1 (or the pseudogene TRBV3-2) with TRBJ2-3; D is perhaps TRBD2 (7 bases). V dropped 0 bases and J dropped 2 bases, with 18 bases sitting between them. There are 18 residues in the CDR3. Germline lookup yields CDR1 LGHDT and CDR2 YNNKEL (reference sequence). This CDR3 is CASSQEMLAEGDTDTQYF. The CDR3 DNA follows: TGTGCCAGCAGCCAAGAGATGCTAGCGGAGGGGGACACAGATACGCAGTATTTT.

V and J are TRBV7-2 and TRBJ2-3; D could derive from TRBD1 or TRBD2 (5 bases each). The CDR3 spans 14 residues. Germline CDR1 is SGHTA and CDR2 is FQGNSA. Trimming left V 5 bases short and J 0 bases short, with 9 bases between. CDR3 in DNA: TGTGCCAGCAGCCCCGGGACGAGCACAGATACGCAGTATTTT. Protein: CASSPGTSTDTQYF. Drawing the rest from reference TRBV7-2 and TRBJ2-3, the complete variable domain is GAGVSQSPSNKVTEKGKDVELRCDPISGHTALYWYRQSLGQGLEFLIYFQGNSAPDKSGLPSDRFSAERTGGSVSTLTIQRTQQEDSAVYLCASSPGTSTDTQYFGPGTRLTVL.

CDR3 DNA sequence: TGTGCCAGCCGGCTCCGGGACACGAACACTGAAGCTTTCTTT. This gives the protein CASRLRDTNTEAFF. V usage is TRBV28 and J usage is TRBJ1-1; TRBD1 might be the D (6 bases). Per the germline V gene, CDR1 is MDHEN and CDR2 is SYDVKM. This CDR3 contains 14 residues. Trimming shortened V by 8 bases and J by 1 base, and 14 bases separated the two germline ends.

In this sample, this clone turned up a few times. This rearrangement joins TRBV20-1 to TRBJ1-6; maybe TRBD1 (5 bases). Germline CDR1 DFQATT, CDR2 SNEGSKA (reference sequence). V gave up 6 bases and J gave up 13 bases, with 13 bases separating them. CDR3 length: 11 amino acids. The CDR3 reads CSASTEGPLHF. CDR3 DNA: TGCAGTGCATCGACAGAGGGCCCCCTCCACTTT.

The chain has TRBV11-3 and TRBJ1-1; no clear D. Trimming shortened V by 5 bases and J by 3 bases, and 16 bases separated the two germline ends. The CDR3 is 15 amino acids. Germline values: CDR1 SGHNT, CDR2 YENEEA. The CDR3: CASSLGLQRDTEAFF. CDR3 sequence (DNA): TGTGCCAGCAGCCTAGGTTTACAACGGGACACTGAAGCTTTCTTT.

This sequence joins TRBV9 and TRBJ1-2; 11 bases are a match to TRBD1. The CDR3 totals 17 residues. Germline V CDR1 and CDR2: SGDLS, YYNGEE. Losses at the gene ends were 2 bases for V and 5 bases for J; bases not matched to a gene: 11. CDR3 loop: CASSVGQGAADQYGYTF. DNA for the CDR3: TGTGCCAGCAGCGTTGGACAGGGGGCGGCCGATCAATATGGCTACACCTTC.

The chain combines TRBV7-6 with TRBJ2-1; 12 nucleotides align to TRBD2. The CDR3 is made up of 16 amino acids. J gave up 1 base and V 6 bases, and 4 bases lay outside the gene matches. Germline CDR1 and CDR2: SGHVS and FNYEAQ. CDR3 sequence: CASSHTSGRSYNEQFF. The CDR3 nucleotides are TGTGCCAGCAGTCATACTAGCGGGAGGTCCTACAATGAGCAGTTCTTC. Full variable domain (missing parts from reference TRBV7-6 and TRBJ2-1): GAGVSQSPRYKVTKRGQDVALRCDPISGHVSLYWYRQALGQGPEFLTYFNYEAQQDKSGLPNDRFSAERPEGSISTLTIQRTEQRDSAMYRCASSHTSGRSYNEQFFGPGTRLTVL.